This entry is about one T cell receptor (beta chain). Its antigen is unidentified. The record originates from a study of blood T cells in healthy people across ages. Across the whole study: Per two T cells, template switching captured roughly one barcoded beta molecule.

Samples each yielded at least 5 micrograms of total RNA. Broader study findings: More naive CD4+ cells and higher diversity were found in long-lived than in aged donors.

With V trimmed by 10 bases and J by 4 bases, 4 bases remained unmatched. Germline loops: CDR1 SNHLY, CDR2 FYNNEI. The CDR3 has 12 residues. PCR was performed a second time for roughly 7 to 12 cycles using a sample-barcoded 5' primer and a J-beta primer mix. All cDNA molecules were each tagged by a template-switch adaptor with 12 random nucleotides. TCRdb reanalysed the 5' RACE reads using MiXCR and keeps one entry per CDR3 protein. The sample contains about 1,400,000 distinct CDR3 sequences, 35% to 45% of which appear only once. This rearrangement joins TRBV2 to TRBJ2-5, with 9 bases matching TRBD2. The source is a young woman in good health. Sequencing was carried out using blood. Here the CDR3 reads CATQLAGETQYF. The CDR3 DNA follows: TGTGCCACGCAACTAGCGGGAGAGACCCAGTACTTC.